These 12 T cell receptor beta chains were sequenced from one sample in a study of blood T cell repertoires in COVID-19. Libraries were prepared by immunoSEQ multiplex PCR; TCRdb keeps only in-frame clonotypes and omits some of them. The sample has about 210,000 clones, approximately 83% seen once; the top ten hold 2% to 3%. The sequencing input was peripheral blood. The receptors originated from a woman between 35 and 50 years old with active or convalescent COVID-19.

The chain couples TRBV19 to TRBJ1-5; D might be TRBD1 (5 bases). The CDR3 contains 14 residues. V dropped 6 bases and J dropped 0 bases, with 9 bases sitting between them. The V gene's germline CDR1 is LNHDA and CDR2 SQIVND (reference sequence). The CDR3 is CASRKTDSNQPQHF. Written as DNA, the CDR3 is TGTGCCAGTAGGAAGACAGATAGCAATCAGCCCCAGCATTTT.

This clone was detected once. CDR3 bases: TGTGCCAGCAGCTTAGGCCCGCGGGATACGCAGTATTTT. Its protein product is CASSLGPRDTQYF. The chain couples TRBV7-2 to TRBJ2-3; D is undetermined. Germline CDR1 SGHTA, CDR2 FQGNSA. CDR3 length: 13 amino acids. The V end was cut by 1 base, the J end by 6 bases, with 8 bases between.

The chain joins TRBV4-1 to TRBJ1-5; D unresolved. V shed 0 bases and J shed 5 bases, with 5 bases lying between them. The CDR3 has 13 amino acids. The germline gives CDR1 MGHRA, CDR2 YSYEKL. CDR3 DNA: TGCGCCAGCAGCCAAGATCCCGATCAGCCCCAGCATTTT. This codes for CASSQDPDQPQHF.

V and J are TRBV9 and TRBJ1-2; D may be TRBD1 (6 bases). CDR1 is SGDLS, CDR2 YYNGEE, per germline. The CDR3 runs 15 residues. Trimming took 3 bases from V and 8 from J, leaving 20 bases between them. The CDR3 nucleotides are TGTGCCAGCAGCGCCACAGGGTATATTGGTTGGGGCTACACCTTC. Translating it yields CASSATGYIGWGYTF.

The chain links TRBV7-2 to TRBJ2-7, with 11 positions matching TRBD2. The CDR3 contains 13 residues. Per the germline V gene, CDR1 is SGHTA and CDR2 is FQGNSA. The trim removed 5 bases at V and 5 bases at J, leaving 2 bases unmatched. The CDR3, as DNA: TGTGCCAGCAGCCCTAGCGGGGGGAACGAGCAGTACTTC. Amino acid sequence: CASSPSGGNEQYF. The full variable domain, completed using reference TRBV7-2 and TRBJ2-7, is GAGVSQSPSNKVTEKGKDVELRCDPISGHTALYWYRQSLGQGLEFLIYFQGNSAPDKSGLPSDRFSAERTGGSVSTLTIQRTQQEDSAVYLCASSPSGGNEQYFGPGTRLTVT.

This rearrangement joins TRBV5-1 to TRBJ2-7; 9 bases are shared with TRBD2. The CDR3 loop spans 14 amino acids. Per the germline V gene, CDR1 is SGHRS and CDR2 is YFSETQ. V shed 1 base, J shed 6 bases, and the junction held 5 bases outside the gene matches. The CDR3 region is CASSLSSSGTEQYF. DNA for the CDR3: TGCGCCAGCAGCTTGAGTTCTAGCGGGACCGAGCAGTACTTC. Full variable domain (outside the CDR3, taken from reference TRBV5-1 and TRBJ2-7): KAGVTQTPRYLIKTRGQQVTLSCSPISGHRSVSWYQQTPGQGLQFLFEYFSETQRNKGNFPGRFSGRQFSNSRSEMNVSTLELGDSALYLCASSLSSSGTEQYFGPGTRLTVT.

The sample holds a few counts of this clone. The J gene is TRBJ1-5, the V gene TRBV18; TRBD1 matches at 11 bases. V dropped 4 bases and J dropped 4; count of bases not matched to a gene: 3. Looked up from germline, CDR1 is KGHSH and CDR2 is LQKENI. The CDR3 is made up of 15 amino acids. CDR3 DNA: TGTGCCAGCTCACGGGGGACAGGGGGAAATCAGCCCCAGCATTTT. Its protein product is CASSRGTGGNQPQHF.

V is TRBV3-1 (or the pseudogene TRBV3-2) and J is TRBJ1-3; tentatively, D is TRBD1 (5 bases). Germline CDR1 LGHDT, CDR2 YNNKEL (reference sequence). Trimming pared 5 bases from V and 8 bases from J, leaving 16 bases between. This CDR3 contains 14 residues. The CDR3 region is CASSASQGQDTIYF. DNA of the CDR3: TGTGCCAGCAGCGCCTCTCAGGGTCAAGACACCATATATTTT.

The V gene is TRBV6-5, the J gene TRBJ2-7; D is undetermined. Germline V gene sequence: CDR1 MNHEY, CDR2 SVGAGI. This CDR3 region has 12 residues. The V gene lost 2 bases and the J gene lost 3 bases, with 5 bases spanning the gap. The CDR3 nucleotides read TGTGCCAGCAGTTACCCGGGCTACGAGCAGTACTTC. Encoded protein: CASSYPGYEQYF.

The CDR3, as DNA: TGCGCCAGCAGCTTGGTAGGGACCCGGGGAGGGAACACTGAAGCTTTCTTT. Its protein product is CASSLVGTRGGNTEAFF. The V and J genes are TRBV5-1 and TRBJ1-1, with D perhaps TRBD1 (5 bases). V was pared by 0 bases and J by 1 base, with 16 bases between. Germline CDR1 is SGHRS and CDR2 is YFSETQ. The CDR3 is 17 residues long.

The chain joins TRBV6-5 to TRBJ2-7, with D possibly being TRBD2 (5 bases). Trimming removed 0 bases at V and 3 bases at J, with 15 bases between. CDR1 is MNHEY and CDR2 is SVGAGI in the germline V gene. The CDR3 sequence is 16 residues long. CDR3 protein: CASSYSHDWGDYEQYF. The CDR3 region has the DNA TGTGCCAGCAGTTACTCCCATGACTGGGGAGACTACGAGCAGTACTTC.

In its sample, this clone was seen once. The V call is TRBV27, the J call TRBJ1-2, with TRBD1 as a possible D gene (5 bases). Per the germline V gene, CDR1 is MNHEY and CDR2 is SMNVEV (reference sequence). Trimming cost V 3 bases and J 3 bases, with 14 bases left between them. CDR3 length: 15 amino acids. In nucleotides, the CDR3 is TGTGCCAGCAGTTTCCTCGGGGGGGGACACTATGGCTACACCTTC. This sequence encodes CASSFLGGGHYGYTF.